This TCR beta chain emerged from a study of blood T cell repertoires in COVID-19. Study information: Some COVID-19 samples were acute and others convalescent; all came from the United States, Italy and Spain. PBMCs, B-cell-depleted T cells, or T cells were the source of the cDNA or gDNA that made up the material.

V lost 2 bases and J lost 0; bases outside the gene matches: 1. The germline CDR1 and CDR2 sequences are SGHTA and FQGNSA. The CDR3 is made up of 15 amino acids. Original methodology: Reference gene primers were amplified, and this amplification served to estimate nucleated cell counts. Using immunoSEQ multiplex PCR, the repertoire was profiled, and TCRdb retains in-frame clones only, with some absent. Clone size and the V and J calls come from that table; the DNA yielded D and trimming. Seen here are roughly 320,000 clones, around 90% observed once, and the top ten hold 1.3%. The source is a man between 65 and 85 years old with acute or convalescent COVID-19. The rearrangement joins TRBV7-2 to TRBJ2-5, with 9 bases matching TRBD2. Sequencing was done on a sample of peripheral blood. CDR3 coding DNA: TGTGCCAGCAGCTTACTAGCGGGGTACCAAGAGACCCAGTACTTC. Amino acids: CASSLLAGYQETQYF. The variable domain in full, completed from reference TRBV7-2 and TRBJ2-5, reads GAGVSQSPSNKVTEKGKDVELRCDPISGHTALYWYRQSLGQGLEFLIYFQGNSAPDKSGLPSDRFSAERTGGSVSTLTIQRTQQEDSAVYLCASSLLAGYQETQYFGPGTRLLVL.